These 14 T cell receptor beta chains came from one sample sequenced in a study of T cell responses to AZD1222 COVID-19 vaccine. Measured with immunoSEQ multiplex PCR; TCRdb has only the in-frame clones, and not every one. The sample shows 150,000 or so clones, approximately 84% of them seen only once. The material sequenced was peripheral blood, taken on day 0 of AZD1222 vaccination. The receptors derive from an adult in good health.

This chain links TRBV7-2 with TRBJ2-2, with 9 nucleotides matching TRBD2. V lost 5 bases, J lost 6 bases, and 10 bases stayed unmatched. CDR3 size: 16 residues. Per germline, CDR1 SGHTA and CDR2 FQGNSA. The CDR3 loop reads CASSPAPGTSSGELFF. As DNA, the CDR3 is TGTGCCAGCAGCCCGGCACCCGGGACTAGCTCCGGGGAGCTGTTTTTT.

The genes are TRBV14 and TRBJ2-6; no reliable D call. Trimming took off 7 bases at V and 0 bases at J, with 4 bases between the two ends. Germline CDR1 and CDR2: SGHDN and FVKESK. This CDR3 has 13 amino acids. CDR3 sequence (DNA): TGTGCCAGCATACTCTCTGGGGCCAACGTCCTGACTTTC. It is translated as CASILSGANVLTF.

This CDR3 is CASSQGTGGSYEQYF. CDR3 DNA: TGCGCCAGCAGCCAAGGGACAGGGGGAAGCTACGAGCAGTACTTC. V is TRBV4-1 and J is TRBJ2-7; 10 bases are a match to TRBD1. The germline V gene encodes CDR1 MGHRA and CDR2 YSYEKL. The CDR3 totals 15 residues. Trimming at V came to 1 base and at J to 3 bases, leaving 3 bases not matched to a gene.

CDR3 sequence reads: CASSQVGRFDTQYF. DNA of the CDR3: TGTGCCAGCAGCCAAGTGGGTCGTTTCGATACGCAGTATTTT. This sequence joins TRBV3-1 (or the pseudogene TRBV3-2) and TRBJ2-3; D uncertain. The CDR3 loop spans 14 amino acids. From germline, CDR1 is LGHDT and CDR2 YNNKEL (reference sequence). V dropped 1 base and J dropped 6 bases, with 11 bases sitting between them.

The chain is built from TRBV7-2 and TRBJ1-6; 7 bases fit TRBD1. The CDR3 consists of 15 residues. Looked up from germline, CDR1 is SGHTA and CDR2 is FQGNSA. V dropped 4 bases and J dropped 8; count of bases not matched to a gene: 8. In nucleotides, the CDR3 is TGTGCCAGCAGCTGGGGGTCGCAGGGGGATTCACCCCTCCACTTT. This sequence encodes CASSWGSQGDSPLHF.

The genes are TRBV29-1 and TRBJ2-5, with TRBD1 matching 8 bases. Germline V CDR1 and CDR2: SQVTM, ANQGSEA. The V segment lost 6 bases and the J segment 5 bases; nucleotides outside the gene matches: 8. CDR3 length: 13 residues. The CDR3 DNA sequence: TGCAGCGTCAGGACAGGGTTTCGGGAGACCCAGTACTTC. Translating it yields CSVRTGFRETQYF. Using reference TRBV29-1 and TRBJ2-5 for the parts outside the CDR3, the full variable domain is SAVISQKPSRDICQRGTSLTIQCQVDSQVTMMFWYRQQPGQSLTLIATANQGSEATYESGFVIDKFPISRPNLTFSTLTVSNMSPEDSSIYLCSVRTGFRETQYFGPGTRLLVL.

This clone was counted a single time. The chain joins TRBV7-9 to TRBJ1-1, with no clear D. The germline CDR1 and CDR2 sequences are SEHNR and FQNEAQ (reference sequence). The CDR3 extends over 13 amino acids. The V end lost 3 bases, the J end lost 0 bases, and 5 bases lay between the germline ends. The chain's CDR3 is CASSFSLNTEAFF. CDR3 nucleotides: TGTGCCAGCAGCTTCTCTTTGAACACTGAAGCTTTCTTT. The complete variable domain, with remaining parts taken from reference TRBV7-9 and TRBJ1-1, reads DTGVSQNPRHKITKRGQNVTFRCDPISEHNRLYWYRQTLGQGPEFLTYFQNEAQLEKSRLLSDRFSAERPKGSFSTLEIQRTEQGDSAMYLCASSFSLNTEAFFGQGTRLTVV.

The V call is TRBV19, the J call TRBJ2-3; perhaps TRBD1 as D (6 bases). In germline, CDR1 is LNHDA, CDR2 SQIVND (reference sequence). V shed 3 bases and J shed 4 bases, with 8 bases lying between them. The CDR3 spans 13 residues. The CDR3 is CASSIRGADTQYF. CDR3 nucleotides: TGTGCCAGTAGTATCAGGGGTGCAGATACGCAGTATTTT.

The V call is TRBV4-1, the J call TRBJ1-1; D remains unclear. The germline gives CDR1 MGHRA, CDR2 YSYEKL. V lost 2 bases, J lost 0 bases, and 10 bases lay in between. The CDR3 contains 15 residues. DNA of the CDR3: TGCGCCAGCAGCCAACGGGCAGCGTTGAACACTGAAGCTTTCTTT. Encoded protein: CASSQRAALNTEAFF.

The chain joins TRBV6-2 or TRBV6-3 to TRBJ2-3; TRBD2 matches 8 bases. The CDR3 runs 17 residues. V was clipped by 5 bases and J by 2 bases; unmatched bases: 12. Germline V CDR1 and CDR2: MNHEY, SVGEGT. In DNA form, the CDR3 reads TGTGCCAGCAGTCTCCTTCCGCGGGGGGCCCCCACAGATACGCAGTATTTT. Protein product: CASSLLPRGAPTDTQYF.

The V and J genes are TRBV9 and TRBJ1-1; D is unresolved. V dropped 4 bases and J dropped 1 base, with 11 bases sitting between them. This CDR3 is 14 amino acids long. Germline loops: CDR1 SGDLS, CDR2 YYNGEE. Written as DNA, the CDR3 is TGTGCCAGCAGCCCGAGGGAGGGGAACACTGAAGCTTTCTTT. This codes for CASSPREGNTEAFF.

The CDR3 DNA sequence: TGTGCCAGCAGTTACCCGATAGGCCAAGAGACCCAGTACTTC. Its protein is CASSYPIGQETQYF. The chain joins TRBV6-5 to TRBJ2-5; D gene ambiguous. This CDR3 has 14 residues. Per the germline V gene, CDR1 is MNHEY and CDR2 is SVGAGI. Between the trimmed V and J ends, which lost 2 bases and 1 base, there was a span of 8 bases.

The rearrangement joins TRBV19 to TRBJ1-2; a possible D gene is TRBD1 (5 bases). Trimming removed 5 bases at V and 8 bases at J, with 27 bases between. The CDR3 consists of 17 residues. CDR1 and CDR2 from the germline V gene are LNHDA and SQIVND (reference sequence). The CDR3 bases are TGTGCCAGTAGTCCTCGTTTCCTCGGGACTTCCCAATGGGGCTACACCTTC. Translation gives CASSPRFLGTSQWGYTF.

For the CDR3, the DNA is TGCGCCAGCAGCCCAAGAAGCACAGGGGTGGGCTATGGCTACACCTTC. Its protein is CASSPRSTGVGYGYTF. The V gene is TRBV4-3, the J gene TRBJ1-2; 7 positions agree with TRBD1. V was clipped by 4 bases and J by 4 bases; unmatched bases: 12. CDR3 size: 16 residues. Germline V lookup: CDR1 LGHNA, CDR2 YSLEER.